The clone carrying this TCR beta chain occurred a few times. What it binds is not known. The protocol attached unique molecular identifiers to individual cDNA molecules. TCRdb itself ran the 5' RACE reads through MiXCR, one entry per CDR3 protein. The table lists around 48,000 distinct CDR3 sequences, roughly an eighth of them singletons. The data derive from a study of early T cells in non-severe SARS-CoV-2 infection. About the research overall: Chains stayed unpaired after sequencing of bulk RNA from unsorted whole blood. Study outcomes and limitations: Reliance on VDJdb matching favored anti-spike CD8 responses; private and CD4 specificities were missed.

The TCR sequence derives from an adult who was a healthcare worker with PCR-confirmed SARS-CoV-2 infection or an uninfected control (not recorded which). Sequencing input: whole blood.

CDR3 coding DNA: TGCAGTGCGGAGCAGGGGGCTATCAATCAGCCCCAGCATTTT. Encoded protein: CSAEQGAINQPQHF. The rearrangement joins TRBV20-1 to TRBJ1-5; 8 bases match TRBD1. CDR1 and CDR2 (germline): DFQATT, SNEGSKA (reference sequence). The V segment lost 6 bases and the J segment 3 bases; nucleotides outside the gene matches: 7. This CDR3 spans 14 amino acids.